This T cell receptor (beta chain) emerged from a study of blood T cell repertoires in COVID-19 (dated by TCRdb to 2020 to 2022). Broadly, across the study: Samples from collaborators originated in the United States, Italy and Spain and spanned both the acute and convalescent phases of COVID-19. The sample metadata nearly always contained a de-identified subject ID, COVID-19 status, age in years and sex. The repertoires were released in a freely available public database meant as a resource for research on the immune response to SARS-CoV-2. Subjects who had been exposed to COVID-19, were actively infected with it, or had recovered from it provided the deeply sampled blood TCRbeta repertoires that made up the dataset. The samples were drawn from the first 160 participants of the ongoing ImmuneRACE study and from 1,254 subjects provided by 6 global collaborators. The material from the prospective study consisted of cDNA or gDNA derived from T cells, B-cell-depleted T cells, or PBMCs. Where HLA class I and class II types were available, the types were taken from metadata supplied by the sample provider, not from assay-based typing.

Participants in the prospective study were enrolled through a virtual design, were aged roughly 18 to 100 years, and lived in about two dozen United States geographic areas. In the prospective study, cohorts were assigned on the basis of participant-reported clinical history obtained from a screening survey and a study questionnaire. Recovered participants in ImmuneRACE Cohort 3 were defined as having two consecutive negative NP/OP PCR tests, clearance from a healthcare professional, or resolution of symptoms. Each participant in the prospective study had whole blood, serum and a nasopharyngeal or oropharyngeal swab collected by mobile phlebotomists. Participants in the prospective study had the option to provide additional blood draws and questionnaires over a roughly 2-month period. Before DNA extraction, prospective study blood samples were shipped either frozen or at room temperature. The CDR3 spans 18 residues, from the cysteine through the phenylalanine. CDR3 DNA is the only sequence kept; it has 54 bases, read in frame from the first base. After removal of 0 bases from V and 3 bases from J, the junction retains 12 bases not matched to a gene. CDR1 and CDR2, per the germline V gene, are MGHRA and YSYEKL.

TCRbeta CDR3 regions were amplified from genomic DNA by means of the immunoSEQ Assay, a bias-controlled multiplex PCR. The authors processed their data as follows. The number of nucleated cells in each sample was estimated by amplification of reference gene primers within the assay. To quantify the absolute abundance of each unique TCRbeta CDR3 rearrangement, sequence reads were collapsed and filtered. For each sample, productive Simpson clonality was calculated as the square root of Simpson's diversity index over productive rearrangements. TCRdb took over this immuneACCESS table, retaining in-frame rearrangements with V and J assigned. Such tables are incomplete; in checked studies, under half of the missing clones stem from an unresolved V gene, and the remainder is unexplained. V, J and clone size were drawn from that table, and D and trimming were deduced from the DNA. The sample records 260,000 or so clones, roughly 85% of which are singletons. The ten largest clones take up 2% to 3% of the sample.

Concerning this clone: No antigen is known for it. Within one base of it there is no much larger clone, and no base qualities were kept.

What the study reported, not specific to this receptor: Clinical and demographic metadata were provided uncurated, with the amount varying by source and participant.

Sequencing used PBMCs or T cells enriched from blood (not recorded which). This receptor was identified in a woman in her forties or fifties who had recovered from COVID-19. The V gene is TRBV4-1 and the J gene is TRBJ2-3; 7 bases in the middle match TRBD2. The DNA sequence follows: TGCGCCAGCAGCCAAGATCGGGCGAGCGGGGTTTGGACAGATACGCAGTATTTT. Its translation is CASSQDRASGVWTDTQYF.